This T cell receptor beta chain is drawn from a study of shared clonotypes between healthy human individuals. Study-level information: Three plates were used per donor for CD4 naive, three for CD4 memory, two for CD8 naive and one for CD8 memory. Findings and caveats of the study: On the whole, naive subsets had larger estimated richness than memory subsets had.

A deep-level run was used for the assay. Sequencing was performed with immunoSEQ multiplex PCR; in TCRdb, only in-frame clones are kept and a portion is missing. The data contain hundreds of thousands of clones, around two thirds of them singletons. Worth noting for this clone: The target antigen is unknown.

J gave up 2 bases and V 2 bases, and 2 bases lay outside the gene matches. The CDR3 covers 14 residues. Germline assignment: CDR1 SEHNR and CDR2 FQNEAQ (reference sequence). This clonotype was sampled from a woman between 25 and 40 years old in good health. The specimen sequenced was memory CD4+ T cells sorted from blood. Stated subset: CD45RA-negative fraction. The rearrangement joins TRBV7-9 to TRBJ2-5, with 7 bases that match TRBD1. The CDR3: CASSLPRGQETQYF. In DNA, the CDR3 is TGTGCCAGCAGCTTACCCAGGGGGCAAGAGACCCAGTACTTC. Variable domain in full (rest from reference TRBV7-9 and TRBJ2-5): DTGVSQNPRHKITKRGQNVTFRCDPISEHNRLYWYRQTLGQGPEFLTYFQNEAQLEKSRLLSDRFSAERPKGSFSTLEIQRTEQGDSAMYLCASSLPRGQETQYFGPGTRLLVL.